This record concerns one TCR beta chain sequence. Its antigen is undetermined. Libraries were prepared by immunoSEQ multiplex PCR; TCRdb keeps only in-frame clonotypes and omits some of them. Seen here are 290,000 or so clones, about 90% observed once, and the top ten hold around 3%. This entry comes from a study of Ad26.COV2.S vaccination and SARS-CoV-2 variants. At the level of the study: Participants got Ad26.COV2.S intramuscularly, once or twice 56 days apart. Points from the study as a whole: Individuals receiving vaccine had higher spike-specific TCR breadth than placebo recipients did.

Treatment reported: 19 received Ad26.COV2.S at low or high dose, single or two shots; 5 received placebo; per-sample allocation not given. Collection of samples fell on day 63 after the first vaccine or placebo injection. This vaccine is an Ad26 vector that expresses the Wuhan-strain SARS-CoV-2 spike. Germline trimming cut 1 base from V and 2 bases from J; bases unmatched to any gene: 2. Germline V gene sequence: CDR1 SGHKS, CDR2 YYEKEE (reference sequence). The CDR3 is made up of 17 amino acids. The sequence derives from a person aged 18-65 years who received the Ad26.COV2.S COVID-19 vaccine or a placebo. V gene TRBV5-5 combines with J gene TRBJ2-1, with 14 bases lining up with TRBD2. The specimen comprised peripheral blood, sampled in a trial of Ad26.COV2.S vaccine versus placebo. The CDR3 loop reads CASSLLTSGRAYNEQFF. CDR3 bases: TGTGCCAGCAGCTTGTTGACTAGCGGGAGGGCCTACAATGAGCAGTTCTTC.